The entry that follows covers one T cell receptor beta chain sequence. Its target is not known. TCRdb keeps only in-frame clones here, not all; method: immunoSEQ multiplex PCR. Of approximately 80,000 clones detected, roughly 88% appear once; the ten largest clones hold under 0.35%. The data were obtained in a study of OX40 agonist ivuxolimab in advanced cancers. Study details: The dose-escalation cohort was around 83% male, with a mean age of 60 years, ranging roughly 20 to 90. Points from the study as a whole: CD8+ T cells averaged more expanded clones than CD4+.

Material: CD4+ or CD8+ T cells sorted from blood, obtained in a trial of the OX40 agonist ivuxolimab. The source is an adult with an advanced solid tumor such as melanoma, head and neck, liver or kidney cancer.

The CDR3: CASSAGRISGANVLTF. The CDR3 bases are TGCGCCAGCAGCGCGGGACGGATCTCTGGGGCCAACGTCCTGACTTTC. The chain employs TRBV5-1 and TRBJ2-6; tentative D call: TRBD2 (6 bases). CDR3 length equals 16 residues. Germline lookup yields CDR1 SGHRS and CDR2 YFSETQ. Trimming cost V 4 bases and J 0 bases, with 11 bases left between them.